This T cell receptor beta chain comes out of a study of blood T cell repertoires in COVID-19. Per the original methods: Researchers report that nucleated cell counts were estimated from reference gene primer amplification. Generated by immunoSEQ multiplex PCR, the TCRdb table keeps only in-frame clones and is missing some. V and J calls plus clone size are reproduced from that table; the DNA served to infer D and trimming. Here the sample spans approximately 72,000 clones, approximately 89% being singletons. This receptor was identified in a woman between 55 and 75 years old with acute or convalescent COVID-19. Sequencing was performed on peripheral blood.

The CDR3 loop is CASSHPPHRGITEAFF. In DNA, the CDR3 is TGCGCCAGCAGCCATCCCCCTCACAGGGGGATCACTGAAGCTTTCTTT. V usage is TRBV4-1 and J usage is TRBJ1-1; 8 bases fit TRBD1. Per germline, CDR1 MGHRA and CDR2 YSYEKL. The CDR3 covers 16 residues. V was pared by 3 bases and J by 4 bases, with 10 bases of the junction left unmatched.